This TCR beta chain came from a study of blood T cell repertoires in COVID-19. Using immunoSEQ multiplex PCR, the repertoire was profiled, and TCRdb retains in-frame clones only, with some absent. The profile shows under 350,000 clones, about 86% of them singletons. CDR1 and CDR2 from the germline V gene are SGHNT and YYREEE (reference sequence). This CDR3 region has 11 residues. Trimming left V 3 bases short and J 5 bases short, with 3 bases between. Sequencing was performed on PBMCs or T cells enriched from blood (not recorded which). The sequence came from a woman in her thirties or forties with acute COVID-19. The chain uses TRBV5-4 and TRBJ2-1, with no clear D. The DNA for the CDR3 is TGTGCCAGCAGCTCAAACAATGAGCAGTTCTTC. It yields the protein CASSSNNEQFF.